The rows below give T cell receptor beta chains drawn from one sample of a study of blood T cell repertoires in COVID-19. Generated by immunoSEQ multiplex PCR, the TCRdb table keeps only in-frame clones and is missing some. Of about 280,000 clones in the sample, roughly nine tenths were seen once. Sequencing was done on a sample of PBMCs or T cells enriched from blood (not recorded which). Source of these receptors: a woman aged 40 to 50 who had recovered from COVID-19. The CDR3 runs from the conserved cysteine through the conserved F or W. D genes are given only for firm matches. Size is stated for part of the rows, as once, few or many counts, or as a class when the clone is expanded.

>-|TRBJ1-5|TRBV19|-
CASSTGTGGTSQHF
TGTGCCAGTAGTACTGGGACGGGAGGTACGTCCCAGCATTTT
>TRBD1|TRBJ2-5|TRBV4-3|-
CASSQEMAGGKETQYF
TGCGCCAGCAGCCAAGAGATGGCAGGGGGTAAGGAGACCCAGTACTTC
>-|TRBJ1-6|TRBV19|-
CASSIMGDNNSPLHF
TGTGCCAGTAGTATTATGGGCGACAATAATTCACCCCTCCACTTT
>-|TRBJ1-1|TRBV18|-
CASSSQGMNTEAFF
TGTGCCAGCTCGTCCCAGGGAATGAACACTGAAGCTTTCTTT
>-|TRBJ1-2|TRBV5-1|once
CASSLYRAYGYTF
TGCGCCAGCAGCTTGTACAGGGCCTATGGCTACACCTTC
>-|TRBJ2-6|TRBV18|-
CASSRLTGAYSGANVLTF
TGTGCCAGCTCGCGATTGACGGGAGCGTACTCTGGGGCCAACGTCCTGACTTTC
>-|TRBJ1-1|TRBV7-2|-
CASSLVDSLEAFF
TGTGCCAGCAGCTTAGTGGACAGCTTGGAAGCTTTCTTT
>TRBD2|TRBJ2-5|TRBV20-1|-
CSAAGAETQYF
TGCAGTGCGGCGGGAGCAGAGACCCAGTACTTC
>TRBD1|TRBJ2-1|TRBV5-1|-
CASSLDRVLSSYNEQFF
TGCGCCAGCAGCCTTGACAGGGTTCTCAGCTCCTACAATGAGCAGTTCTTC
>-|TRBJ1-1|TRBV6-2/TRBV6-3|-
CASSSGGRRTEAFF
TGTGCCAGCAGTTCCGGGGGGCGCCGGACTGAAGCTTTCTTT
>-|TRBJ1-3|TRBV30|-
CAWSREATPGNTIYF
TGTGCCTGGAGTAGGGAGGCTACCCCTGGAAACACCATATATTTT
>-|TRBJ1-4|TRBV28|-
CASSPPSGSRKLFF
TGTGCCAGCAGTCCTCCCTCGGGGTCTCGAAAACTGTTTTTT
>-|TRBJ2-5|TRBV7-3|-
CASSLGPGFETQYF
TGTGCCAGCAGCCTCGGCCCCGGGTTTGAGACCCAGTACTTC
>TRBD2|TRBJ2-7|TRBV29-1|-
CSVQAGDYEQYF
TGCAGCGTTCAGGCGGGAGACTACGAGCAGTACTTC
>-|TRBJ2-7|TRBV19|-
CASSMGDSQAYEQYF
TGTGCCAGTAGTATGGGCGACAGCCAGGCCTACGAGCAGTACTTC
>-|TRBJ1-4|TRBV10-3|few
CAISEQNEKLFF
TGTGCCATCAGTGAGCAAAATGAAAAACTGTTTTTT
>-|TRBJ1-5|TRBV6-6|-
CASSYFEPGGQPQHF
TGTGCCAGCAGTTACTTCGAGCCCGGGGGGCAGCCCCAGCATTTT
>TRBD1|TRBJ1-2|TRBV24-1|-
CATSDTNRDSYGYTF
TGTGCCACCAGTGACACGAATCGGGACAGCTATGGCTACACCTTC
>-|TRBJ2-7|TRBV27|-
CASNSIGSYEQYF
TGTGCCAGCAATAGCATCGGTTCCTACGAGCAGTACTTC
>TRBD2|TRBJ2-1|TRBV2|once
CASSDLAGGYGEQFF
TGTGCCAGCAGTGATTTGGCGGGAGGTTACGGTGAGCAGTTCTTC
>-|TRBJ2-7|TRBV18|-
CASSPQSGIYEQYF
TGTGCCAGCTCACCACAGTCGGGTATATACGAGCAGTACTTC
>-|TRBJ1-2|TRBV14|-
CASSPRVLTYGYTF
TGTGCCAGCAGCCCCAGGGTCCTTACCTATGGCTACACCTTC
>-|TRBJ1-1|TRBV19|-
CASSIDPWPGRGTEAFF
TGTGCCAGTAGTATAGACCCGTGGCCAGGGAGGGGCACTGAAGCTTTCTTT
>TRBD1|TRBJ1-6|TRBV7-9|-
CASSLPGQGMGSPLHF
TGTGCCAGCAGCTTACCGGGACAGGGGATGGGTTCACCCCTCCACTTT
>TRBD1|TRBJ1-1|TRBV7-3|-
CASSVRTGFVEAFF
TGTGCCAGCAGCGTAAGGACAGGGTTTGTTGAAGCTTTCTTT
>-|TRBJ2-1|TRBV21-1|-
CASSKPASRYNEQFF
TGTGCCAGCAGCAAACCAGCTAGCAGATACAATGAGCAGTTCTTC